The 32 T cell receptor beta chains given below trace back to one sample, sequenced in a study of T cells in Graves' hyperthyroidism and ophthalmopathy (dated by TCRdb to the late 2010s). The library came from multiplex PCR. TCRdb records Illumina HiSeq 2000 as the sequencer. The TCR beta CDR3 regions were amplified from RNA transcripts. The TCR CDR3 was subjected to a first round of RT-PCR using the HTBI primer set and the Qiagen OneStep RT-PCR kit. The public reads were quality trimmed at Q25 with fastp and then assembled into clones with MiXCR by TCRdb, keeping productive beta chains. Under each unique CDR3 protein, matching rows form one entry showing the most common genes and DNA. For this sample the table gives about 280,000 distinct CDR3 sequences, of which 20% to 30% were detected only once. Roughly a quarter of the sample is taken by the ten largest. The sample taken for sequencing was blood. All receptors come from a man aged 40-55 years with Graves' hyperthyroidism that later progressed to Graves' ophthalmopathy.

The chain carries TRBV6-1 and TRBJ1-5; maybe TRBD1 (5 bases). The CDR3 is made up of 17 amino acids. Per germline, CDR1 MNHNS and CDR2 SASEGT. The ends were cut back, 5 bases at V and 2 bases at J, with 19 bases in the middle. CDR3 bases: TGTGCCAGCAGTCTCGGGACCAGGGATTGGGGCAATCAGCCCCAGCATTTT. This translates into CASSLGTRDWGNQPQHF.

This chain links TRBV5-1 with TRBJ1-1, with D possibly matching TRBD1 (5 bases). The germline CDR1 and CDR2 sequences are SGHRS and YFSETQ. The V gene lost 5 bases and the J gene lost 1 base, with 15 bases spanning the gap. The CDR3 is 15 amino acids. CDR3 protein: CASRFVAGPNTEAFF. DNA for the CDR3: TGCGCCAGCAGATTTGTGGCAGGGCCGAACACTGAAGCTTTCTTT.

This clonotype was seen many times. The chain couples TRBV9 to TRBJ2-2, with D possibly TRBD1 on 5 matching bases. Germline V gene lookup returns CDR1 SGDLS and CDR2 YYNGEE. With 3 bases removed from V and 1 base from J, the gap between germline ends came to 16 bases. This CDR3 has 17 residues. CDR3 sequence: CASSGTQGNKNTGELFF. CDR3 bases: TGTGCCAGCAGCGGTACTCAGGGTAATAAGAACACCGGGGAGCTGTTTTTT.

V is TRBV6-5 and J is TRBJ1-2; possibly TRBD1 for D (5 bases). The V gene lost 5 bases and the J gene lost 6 bases, with 22 bases spanning the gap. This CDR3 region has 16 residues. Germline CDR1 and CDR2: MNHEY and SVGAGI. CDR3 sequence (DNA): TGTGCCAGCAGTAACCATCAGGGATTGTCCCTAGATGGCTACACCTTC. Translated, it gives CASSNHQGLSLDGYTF.

This clonotype was observed a few times. V and J are TRBV27 and TRBJ1-2, with a weak D call TRBD1 (6 bases). V was clipped by 4 bases and J by 4 bases, with 16 bases between them. Germline CDR1 reads MNHEY; CDR2 reads SMNVEV (reference sequence). CDR3 length equals 15 residues. This chain's CDR3 is CASSSLQTGGYGYTF. In DNA, the CDR3 is TGTGCCAGCAGTTCACTACAGACAGGTGGCTATGGCTACACCTTC.

The V gene is TRBV27, the J gene TRBJ1-2, with unresolved D. V was shortened by 2 bases and J by 8 bases, with 12 bases between the two germline ends. CDR3 length: 13 amino acids. The V gene's germline CDR1 is MNHEY and CDR2 SMNVEV (reference sequence). DNA of the CDR3: TGTGCCAGCAGTTTAGACGGAGCTTTGGGCTACACCTTC. This codes for CASSLDGALGYTF.

This clonotype was seen repeatedly, ten times or more. The rearrangement uses TRBV29-1 and TRBJ2-2; TRBD1 agrees at 8 bases. Germline V lookup: CDR1 SQVTM, CDR2 ANQGSEA. This CDR3 comprises 13 residues. The V gene end was trimmed by 6 bases and the J gene end by 3 bases; junction bases not matched to a gene: 3. The CDR3 here is CSVGTGDTGELFF. In DNA, the CDR3 is TGCAGCGTGGGGACAGGAGACACCGGGGAGCTGTTTTTT.

About this clonotype itself: A much larger clone differs from this one at a single base, so this may be a read error. The chain joins TRBV12-3 or TRBV12-4 to TRBJ1-1, with 8 nucleotides matching TRBD1. There are 15 residues in the CDR3. V lost 5 bases and J lost 6; bases outside the gene matches: 11. CDR3 sequence: CASSAGQGKDAEAFF. The DNA for the CDR3 is TGTGCCAGCAGTGCCGGACAGGGCAAAGACGCTGAAGCTTTCTTT.

This clonotype was counted many times. V gene TRBV7-9 combines with J gene TRBJ2-7, with 7 bases identical to TRBD1. The V and J ends lost 2 bases and 2 bases, in that order; junction bases with no gene match: 15. CDR1 and CDR2 from the germline V gene are SEHNR and FQNEAQ (reference sequence). CDR3 length equals 18 residues. CDR3 bases: TGTGCCAGCAGCTTATCGTTCAGGGGGTCATTAGGGACCTACGAGCAGTACTTC. Its translation is CASSLSFRGSLGTYEQYF.

This clonotype was detected ten times or more. J is TRBJ2-5 and V is TRBV19, with D unresolved. The V and J ends lost 4 bases and 1 base respectively, with 10 bases between them. Per the germline V gene, CDR1 is LNHDA and CDR2 is SQIVND (reference sequence). The CDR3 contains 14 residues. CDR3 loop: CASSRRSAQETQYF. DNA for the CDR3: TGTGCCAGTAGTAGGCGGAGCGCCCAAGAGACCCAGTACTTC.

This clonotype occurred many times. V and J are TRBV12-3 or TRBV12-4 and TRBJ2-2; D gene uncertain. CDR3 size: 13 residues. Trimming removed 6 bases at V and 1 base at J, with 6 bases between. CDR3 nucleotide sequence: TGTGCCAGCAGCCCCGTGAACACCGGGGAGCTGTTTTTT. This sequence encodes CASSPVNTGELFF.

This clonotype was seen at least ten times. The V gene is TRBV29-1, the J gene TRBJ2-6; D not resolved. The length of the CDR3 is 12 residues. The V end lost 5 bases, the J end lost 5 bases, and 7 bases lay between the germline ends. Per the germline V gene, CDR1 is SQVTM and CDR2 is ANQGSEA. The CDR3 region is CSVMDRANVLTF. The CDR3 coding sequence is TGCAGCGTTATGGATAGGGCCAACGTCCTGACTTTC.

This clonotype occurred many times. A junction boundary mismatches the germline segment, possibly from a read error. V gene TRBV6-2 or TRBV6-3 combines with J gene TRBJ2-5, with D perhaps TRBD1 or TRBD2 (5 bases each). This CDR3 is built from 14 residues. CDR1 MNHEY and CDR2 SVGEGT come from the germline V gene. For the CDR3, the DNA is TGTGCCAGCAGTTACGAGGGGACCCAAGGGACCCAGTACTTC. The encoded protein is CASSYEGTQGTQYF.

V and J are TRBV11-2 and TRBJ1-2; D is perhaps TRBD1 (5 bases). CDR3 length equals 16 residues. From germline, CDR1 is SGHAT and CDR2 FQNNGV. Trimming took off 1 base at V and 7 bases at J, with 19 bases between the two ends. The CDR3 region is CASSLGVDRRGSGYTF. Here the CDR3 DNA reads TGTGCCAGCAGCTTAGGTGTCGATCGTCGGGGGAGTGGCTACACCTTC.

This clonotype was found many times. CDR3 region: CASSFRGNTGELFF. CDR3 sequence (DNA): TGTGCCAGCAGTTTCCGGGGAAACACCGGGGAGCTGTTTTTT. This sequence joins TRBV12-3 or TRBV12-4 and TRBJ2-2; tentative D call: TRBD2 (5 bases). Between the trimmed V and J ends, which lost 3 bases and 2 bases, there was a span of 7 bases. The CDR3 is 14 amino acids.

The chain links TRBV6-1 to TRBJ2-7; TRBD2 matches at 11 bases. The V and J ends lost 7 bases and 7 bases, in that order; junction bases with no gene match: 15. This CDR3 is built from 16 residues. Germline CDR1 MNHNS, CDR2 SASEGT. The CDR3 nucleotides are TGTGCCAGCATGGGGGGTAGATCCGGGACTAGCGGTGAGCAGTACTTC. Translation: CASMGGRSGTSGEQYF.

The CDR3 sequence is CATQVGEGVGRNQPQHF. The CDR3 bases are TGTGCTACACAGGTAGGGGAGGGGGTAGGGCGTAATCAGCCCCAGCATTTT. This rearrangement joins TRBV24-1 to TRBJ1-5; D is possibly TRBD1 (6 bases). CDR3 length: 17 residues. Germline CDR1 KGHDR, CDR2 SFDVKD.

This clonotype showed up just a few times. V is TRBV20-1 and J is TRBJ2-5; 9 bases match TRBD2. Germline V gene lookup returns CDR1 DFQATT and CDR2 SNEGSKA (reference sequence). The CDR3 sequence is 17 residues long. V shed 1 base and J 2 bases; nucleotides not matched to a gene: 11. CDR3 region: CSARVVYGLAHQETQYF. The DNA for the CDR3 is TGCAGTGCTAGAGTTGTATACGGACTAGCGCATCAAGAGACCCAGTACTTC.

This clonotype was seen repeatedly, ten times or more. CDR3 nucleotide sequence: TGTGCCAGCAGCTTAGCGATCGGGGTACAAGAGACCCAGTACTTC. Protein sequence: CASSLAIGVQETQYF. The V gene is TRBV7-9, the J gene TRBJ2-5, with D maybe TRBD2 (5 bases). CDR3 length equals 15 residues. V shed 0 bases and J shed 2 bases, with 10 bases lying between them. The germline CDR1 and CDR2 sequences are SEHNR and FQNEAQ (reference sequence). The full variable domain, its missing parts supplied by reference TRBV7-9 and TRBJ2-5, is DTGVSQNPRHKITKRGQNVTFRCDPISEHNRLYWYRQTLGQGPEFLTYFQNEAQLEKSRLLSDRFSAERPKGSFSTLEIQRTEQGDSAMYLCASSLAIGVQETQYFGPGTRLLVL.

This clonotype was detected ten times or more. This sequence joins TRBV30 and TRBJ1-5, with D perhaps TRBD1 (5 bases). Trimming took 3 bases from V and 4 from J, leaving 16 bases between them. This CDR3 has 15 amino acids. Germline values: CDR1 GTSNPN, CDR2 SVGIG (reference sequence). The CDR3 DNA reads TGTGCCTGGAGACCCCCGTGGGGGACTAATCAGCCCCAGCATTTT. Its translation: CAWRPPWGTNQPQHF.

This clonotype has at least ten counts. The rearrangement joins TRBV29-1 to TRBJ2-4; TRBD1 is a possible D gene (6 bases). Trimming took off 7 bases at V and 6 bases at J, with 19 bases between the two ends. The V gene's germline CDR1 is SQVTM and CDR2 ANQGSEA. The CDR3 contains 14 residues. The CDR3 loop is CSDRTAEPGNIQYF. In nucleotides, the CDR3 is TGCAGCGACAGGACAGCTGAGCCGGGAAACATTCAGTACTTC.

V gene TRBV4-1 combines with J gene TRBJ2-5; 14 nucleotides match TRBD2. Germline V gene lookup returns CDR1 MGHRA and CDR2 YSYEKL. The CDR3 covers 18 residues. The trim removed 2 bases at V and 5 bases at J, leaving 10 bases unmatched. DNA for the CDR3: TGCGCCAGCAGCCAAAAGGGAGGACTAGCGGGAGGTCGGGAGACCCAGTACTTC. Its translation is CASSQKGGLAGGRETQYF.

This chain connects TRBV12-3 or TRBV12-4 to TRBJ1-2, with a tentative D call TRBD1 (6 bases). The CDR3 is 14 amino acids. V was shortened by 2 bases and J by 5 bases, with 12 bases between the two germline ends. In nucleotides, the CDR3 is TGTGCCAGCAGTTTAACAGGGCTTGGGTATGGCTACACCTTC. Its translation: CASSLTGLGYGYTF.

This clonotype appeared many times. The J gene is TRBJ1-5, the V gene TRBV12-3 or TRBV12-4, with a weak D call TRBD1 (5 bases). The CDR3 length is 13 residues. Trimming shortened V by 4 bases and J by 7 bases, and 11 bases separated the two germline ends. CDR3 DNA sequence: TGTGCCAGCAGTTACGGGGGAGCGCAGCCCCAGCATTTT. Translating gives CASSYGGAQPQHF.

The J gene is TRBJ2-2, the V gene TRBV18; the match to TRBD2 covers 7 bases. In germline, CDR1 is KGHSH, CDR2 LQKENI. Trimming at V came to 2 bases and at J to 0 bases, leaving 3 bases not matched to a gene. The CDR3 runs to 16 residues. DNA for the CDR3: TGTGCCAGCTCACCAGCACTAGCGTCGAACACCGGGGAGCTGTTTTTT. This translates into CASSPALASNTGELFF. The variable domain in full, completed from reference TRBV18 and TRBJ2-2, reads NAGVMQNPRHLVRRRGQEARLRCSPMKGHSHVYWYRQLPEEGLKFMVYLQKENIIDESGMPKERFSAEFPKEGPSILRIQQVVRGDSAAYFCASSPALASNTGELFFGEGSRLTVL.

This clonotype showed up many times. This chain links TRBV12-3 or TRBV12-4 with TRBJ2-7, with D possibly TRBD1 on 6 matching bases. This CDR3 has 15 residues. V lost 5 bases, J lost 4 bases, and 18 bases lay in between. This CDR3 is CASSPRDTLGYEQYF. In nucleotides, the CDR3 is TGTGCCAGCAGTCCCCGGGACACGCTGGGGTACGAGCAGTACTTC.

This clonotype appeared many times. The chain recombines TRBV10-3 with TRBJ2-2; a weak D match, TRBD1 (6 bases). CDR1 and CDR2 (germline): ENHRY, SYGVKD. This CDR3 is 14 amino acids long. Trimming took 6 bases from V and 1 from J, leaving 9 bases between them. The CDR3 DNA follows: TGTGCCATCAGATTGACAGGGAACACCGGGGAGCTGTTTTTT. It specifies CAIRLTGNTGELFF.

In this sample, this clonotype turned up many times. The CDR3 end shows no conserved phenylalanine or tryptophan, and so a read error is likely. The chain links TRBV19 to TRBJ1-2, with a tentative D call TRBD1 (6 bases). V lost 6 bases and J 2 bases, leaving 13 bases between the germline ends. Germline values: CDR1 LNHDA, CDR2 SQIVND (reference sequence). The CDR3 sequence is 14 residues long. In nucleotides, the CDR3 is TGTGCCAGTAGAAGAGGGGGGGCCAACTATGGCTACACCTCC. It specifies CASRRGGANYGYTS.

V usage is TRBV12-3 or TRBV12-4 and J usage is TRBJ2-7, with 8 bases that match TRBD1. Trimming cost V 5 bases and J 5 bases; bases outside gene matches: 8. The CDR3 is 14 residues long. The DNA of the CDR3 is TGTGCCAGCAGTCTGACAGGGGAATCGGACGAGCAGTACTTC. Translating it yields CASSLTGESDEQYF.

In this sample, this clonotype turned up many times. V usage is TRBV28 and J usage is TRBJ2-7; TRBD2 aligns across 14 bases. The germline V gene encodes CDR1 MDHEN and CDR2 SYDVKM. The CDR3 extends over 18 amino acids. Trimming at V came to 7 bases and at J to 4 bases, leaving 15 bases not matched to a gene. The DNA of the CDR3 is TGTGCCAGCAATTTGCACACCGGGACTAGCGGGAGAGGGTACGAGCAGTACTTC. This translates into CASNLHTGTSGRGYEQYF.

The table lists this clonotype with many counts. The chain couples TRBV2 to TRBJ1-2, with TRBD1 identical over 11 bases. CDR1 is SNHLY and CDR2 is FYNNEI in the germline V gene. V lost 8 bases to trimming and J lost 5 bases; unmatched junction nucleotides: 10. This CDR3 spans 15 amino acids. CDR3 in amino acids: CASRTGGVLAYGYTF. DNA of the CDR3: TGTGCCAGCCGGACAGGGGGCGTTCTGGCATATGGCTACACCTTC.

The genes are TRBV5-1 and TRBJ2-3; D remains unclear. Between the trimmed V and J ends, which lost 4 bases and 4 bases, there was a span of 16 bases. CDR1 is SGHRS and CDR2 is YFSETQ in the germline V gene. The CDR3 consists of 15 residues. CDR3 sequence (DNA): TGCGCCAGCAGCCCGCGCCCGCGCGCACCAGATACGCAGTATTTT. Protein sequence: CASSPRPRAPDTQYF.